This passage covers 15 T cell receptor beta chains from one sample sequenced in a study of blood T cell repertoires in COVID-19. Here immunoSEQ multiplex PCR was the method, and the copy in TCRdb shows in-frame clones only, minus some. The top ten clones hold around 6.9% of a sample with about 210,000 clones, under 90% of them seen once. The specimen sequenced was peripheral blood. The receptors derive from a man aged 55 to 69 with acute or convalescent COVID-19.

This sequence joins TRBV19 and TRBJ2-1; tentative D call: TRBD2 (7 bases). The germline CDR1 and CDR2 sequences are LNHDA and SQIVND (reference sequence). The V and J ends lost 7 bases and 4 bases respectively, with 20 bases between them. CDR3 length equals 16 residues. The CDR3 nucleotides read TGTGCCAGTACCAAAAGGGGGGGGGCCGCGTACAATGAGCAGTTCTTC. It translates to CASTKRGGAAYNEQFF.

The chain links TRBV12-2 to TRBJ2-7; TRBD1 reflects the table's D call only, with no check against the DNA. TRBV12-2 is a pseudogene. The CDR3 totals 11 residues. In DNA form, the CDR3 reads TGTGCAAGTCGCTTAGTGGACAGGGAATACTTC. Translating it yields CASRLVDREYF.

The chain couples TRBV29-1 to TRBJ2-4, with 9 bases identical to TRBD1. The germline CDR1 and CDR2 sequences are SQVTM and ANQGSEA. V was clipped by 1 base and J by 8 bases; unmatched bases: 18. CDR3 length equals 18 residues. The CDR3 reads CSVEGFSGTGKAQDIQYF. DNA for the CDR3: TGCAGCGTTGAAGGCTTCTCCGGGACAGGGAAGGCGCAGGACATTCAGTACTTC.

The chain links TRBV19 to TRBJ1-1; weak D call: TRBD1 (5 bases). The CDR3 loop spans 13 amino acids. CDR1 and CDR2 (germline): LNHDA, SQIVND (reference sequence). V dropped 7 bases and J dropped 0 bases, with 9 bases sitting between them. CDR3 sequence: CASKGQVNTEAFF. CDR3 nucleotide sequence: TGTGCCAGTAAGGGGCAGGTGAACACTGAAGCTTTCTTT.

V and J are TRBV11-2 and TRBJ2-7; 7 bases match TRBD2. CDR1 and CDR2 (germline): SGHAT, FQNNGV. V lost 5 bases, J lost 3 bases, and 7 bases stayed unmatched. This CDR3 spans 14 amino acids. CDR3 sequence reads: CASSPGLQVYEQYF. Here the CDR3 DNA reads TGTGCCAGCAGCCCGGGACTACAAGTCTACGAGCAGTACTTC.

This chain uses TRBV6-1 with TRBJ2-4; 10 bases match TRBD1. Trimming took 3 bases from V and 2 from J; bases not matched to a gene: 4. The CDR3 totals 16 residues. Looked up from germline, CDR1 is MNHNS and CDR2 is SASEGT. This chain's CDR3 is CASSEGDRGTKNIQYF. CDR3 nucleotide sequence: TGTGCCAGCAGTGAGGGGGACAGGGGTACCAAAAACATTCAGTACTTC.

The chain carries TRBV6-5 and TRBJ2-7; TRBD1 agrees at 9 bases. Germline V CDR1 and CDR2: MNHEY, SVGAGI. Germline trimming cut 5 bases from V and 5 bases from J; bases unmatched to any gene: 4. The CDR3 contains 13 residues. The CDR3 nucleotides read TGTGCCAGCAGTCGAGGACAGGGGCACGAGCAGTACTTC. This gives the protein CASSRGQGHEQYF.

V and J are TRBV6-5 and TRBJ1-2; no reliable D call. The CDR3 is made up of 14 amino acids. Trimming took off 7 bases at V and 6 bases at J, with 18 bases between the two ends. The germline gives CDR1 MNHEY, CDR2 SVGAGI. The CDR3 reads CASTSWTGWDGYTF. As DNA, the CDR3 is TGTGCCAGCACCTCTTGGACGGGGTGGGATGGCTACACCTTC.

The rearrangement uses TRBV24-1 and TRBJ1-5; TRBD1 is a possible D gene (5 bases). Trimming stripped 0 bases from V and 5 bases from J, with 7 bases between. There are 14 residues in the CDR3. Germline V gives CDR1 KGHDR, CDR2 SFDVKD. DNA of the CDR3: TGTGCCACCAGTGATTTGTGGGGGGATCAGCCCCAGCATTTT. It specifies CATSDLWGDQPQHF.

The chain links TRBV12-3 or TRBV12-4 to TRBJ1-5; D perhaps matches TRBD1 (5 bases). V lost 3 bases to trimming and J lost 13 bases, with 13 bases between them. The CDR3 is 12 residues long. The CDR3 DNA reads TGTGCCAGCAGTTTGGAGGGGAGGATGCAGCATTTT. Translation: CASSLEGRMQHF.

This clone was observed once. CDR3 sequence reads: CASSSYRQGNTEAFF. DNA of the CDR3: TGTGCCAGCAGTTCCTATAGACAGGGAAACACTGAAGCTTTCTTT. The rearrangement links TRBV6-5 to TRBJ1-1, with 7 positions matching TRBD1. Germline V gene data show CDR1 as MNHEY and CDR2 as SVGAGI. This CDR3 has 15 amino acids. V lost 4 bases and J lost 2; bases outside the gene matches: 7.

The chain couples TRBV2 to TRBJ1-3, with TRBD1 matching 7 bases. CDR1 is SNHLY, CDR2 FYNNEI, per germline. The CDR3 is 13 amino acids. With V trimmed by 11 bases and J by 4 bases, 8 bases remained unmatched. In nucleotides, the CDR3 is TGTGCCGGGACAATACAGGGGGGAAACACCATATATTTT. It is translated as CAGTIQGGNTIYF.

The rearrangement joins TRBV7-2 to TRBJ1-1; the match to TRBD1 covers 9 bases. CDR1 SGHTA and CDR2 FQGNSA come from the germline V gene. The CDR3 length is 15 residues. Losses at the gene ends were 5 bases for V and 4 bases for J; bases not matched to a gene: 8. This CDR3 is CASSAYAQGATEAFF. As DNA, the CDR3 is TGTGCCAGCAGCGCTTACGCACAGGGGGCCACTGAAGCTTTCTTT.

V usage is TRBV6-5 and J usage is TRBJ2-2, with D possibly matching TRBD2 (6 bases). Germline V CDR1 and CDR2: MNHEY, SVGAGI. V lost 1 base and J 7 bases, leaving 7 bases between the germline ends. The CDR3 consists of 13 residues. This chain's CDR3 is CASSYLGGGELFF. The CDR3 bases are TGTGCCAGCAGTTACTTGGGGGGCGGGGAGCTGTTTTTT.

In the case of this clone: Other DNA sequences from this sample encode an identical CDR3 as well. The chain combines TRBV4-3 with TRBJ1-5; TRBD1 agrees at 7 bases. The CDR3 length is 15 residues. V lost 2 bases to trimming and J lost 1 base; unmatched junction nucleotides: 2. The germline V gene has CDR1 LGHNA and CDR2 YSLEER. In DNA form, the CDR3 reads TGCGCCAGCAGCCAAACAGGGGAAAGCAATCAGCCCCAGCATTTT. It specifies CASSQTGESNQPQHF.